These T cell receptor beta chains were read from a single sample in a study of T cell changes during pregnancy in multiple sclerosis. Clones were sequenced by immunoSEQ multiplex PCR, and TCRdb holds only the in-frame ones, with some missing. The table shows some 71,000 clones, with about 91% occurring only once. Sequencing was performed on peripheral blood, taken after pregnancy. All receptors derive from a female donor with multiple sclerosis, enrolled in a pregnancy study. Each CDR3 is given with its conserved first and last residue. The order of the fields is CDR3 protein, V gene, J gene, CDR3 length.

cdr3_aa: CASSHIQILTDTQYF; v_call: TRBV14; j_call: TRBJ2-3; cdr3_length: 15
cdr3_aa: CASSLGTSGSIHEQYF; v_call: TRBV5-1; j_call: TRBJ2-7; cdr3_length: 16
cdr3_aa: CASSPPQNEQYF; v_call: TRBV18; j_call: TRBJ2-7; cdr3_length: 12
cdr3_aa: CASSLTGNQPQHF; v_call: TRBV5-8; j_call: TRBJ1-5; cdr3_length: 13
cdr3_aa: CAISVGTGGNGYTF; v_call: TRBV10-3; j_call: TRBJ1-2; cdr3_length: 14
cdr3_aa: CASARKPPNYGYTF; v_call: TRBV21-1; j_call: TRBJ1-2; cdr3_length: 14
cdr3_aa: CASSPGTEPYGYTF; v_call: TRBV28; j_call: TRBJ1-2; cdr3_length: 14
cdr3_aa: CASSVGVAGDQETQYF; v_call: TRBV9; j_call: TRBJ2-5; cdr3_length: 16
cdr3_aa: CASSRADRWADYGYTF; v_call: TRBV5-4; j_call: TRBJ1-2; cdr3_length: 16
cdr3_aa: CASSWDSAYEQYF; v_call: TRBV7-2; j_call: TRBJ2-7; cdr3_length: 13
cdr3_aa: CASSQEAGALHTIYF; v_call: TRBV4-1; j_call: TRBJ1-3; cdr3_length: 15
cdr3_aa: CASSMTLAGGTDTQYF; v_call: TRBV28; j_call: TRBJ2-3; cdr3_length: 16
cdr3_aa: CASSATSGRWGTGELFF; v_call: TRBV10-1; j_call: TRBJ2-2; cdr3_length: 17
cdr3_aa: CASSEGRGHDYGYTF; v_call: TRBV6-1; j_call: TRBJ1-2; cdr3_length: 15
cdr3_aa: CASSDRAGTEAFF; v_call: TRBV7-9; j_call: TRBJ1-1; cdr3_length: 13
cdr3_aa: CASSKAPSSGTGKGGETQYF; v_call: TRBV21-1; j_call: TRBJ2-5; cdr3_length: 20
cdr3_aa: CASSEKAERYNEQFF; v_call: TRBV2; j_call: TRBJ2-1; cdr3_length: 15
cdr3_aa: CASSSPGHLYEQYF; v_call: TRBV28; j_call: TRBJ2-7; cdr3_length: 14
cdr3_aa: CASSSPSGSGSSYNEQFF; v_call: TRBV2; j_call: TRBJ2-1; cdr3_length: 18
cdr3_aa: CASSLRDTGYEQYF; v_call: TRBV7-2; j_call: TRBJ2-7; cdr3_length: 14
cdr3_aa: CACLDQGKAYEQYF; v_call: TRBV30; j_call: TRBJ2-7; cdr3_length: 14